Listed here are 27 T cell receptor beta chains from one sample, sequenced in a study of regulatory T cells in long-lasting Graves disease. CDR3-region Arm-PCR and iRepertoire HTBI primers produced the TCR beta libraries. In TCRdb, the multiplex PCR reads were re-called with MiXCR into one record per CDR3 protein. The sample yields more than 400,000 distinct CDR3 sequences, roughly 15% seen once. Time point noted: newly diagnosed GD, antithyroid drugs for less than 3 months. Construction of the TCR library relied on RNA isolated from PBMCs. This sample was also put to use in a study of T cells in Graves' hyperthyroidism and ophthalmopathy.

The sample here was peripheral blood mononuclear cells (PBMCs), taken at new diagnosis, from a patient treated with antithyroid drugs. The receptors derive from a woman in her twenties or thirties with Graves disease.

This clonotype was seen many times. V gene TRBV12-3 or TRBV12-4 combines with J gene TRBJ1-2, with a weak D call TRBD1 (6 bases). The CDR3 contains 16 residues. V shed 7 bases and J shed 3 bases, with 21 bases lying between them. The CDR3 nucleotides read TGTGCCAGCACCCTTTGGCAGGGGCACGGCGACTATGGCTACACCTTC. This codes for CASTLWQGHGDYGYTF.

There are a few counts of this clonotype. The V gene is TRBV6-1, the J gene TRBJ1-2; 7 nucleotides agree with TRBD1. CDR3 length: 14 amino acids. The V and J ends lost 5 bases and 4 bases, in that order; junction bases with no gene match: 7. Germline V lookup: CDR1 MNHNS, CDR2 SASEGT. In DNA, the CDR3 is TGTGCCAGCAGTCCGGGACAGACACTCTATGGCTACACCTTC. Translating it yields CASSPGQTLYGYTF.

V and J are TRBV20-1 and TRBJ2-5, with 11 bases matching TRBD2. The junction had 3 bases not matched to a gene; V was cut back by 5 bases and J by 4 bases. Germline V CDR1 and CDR2: DFQATT, SNEGSKA (reference sequence). The CDR3 spans 13 residues. This CDR3 is CSAELAGGETQYF. CDR3 nucleotides: TGCAGTGCTGAGCTAGCGGGAGGAGAGACCCAGTACTTC.

This clonotype has ten or more counts. Here the CDR3 reads CASSVVYGELFF. CDR3 in DNA: TGTGCCAGCAGCGTAGTGTACGGGGAGCTGTTTTTT. The chain has TRBV9 and TRBJ2-2; D remains unclear. The germline V gene encodes CDR1 SGDLS and CDR2 YYNGEE. Trimming stripped 0 bases from V and 7 bases from J, with 4 bases between. CDR3 length: 12 amino acids.

The chain links TRBV5-1 to TRBJ1-4; possibly TRBD1 for D (6 bases). The CDR3 runs 14 residues. Trimming took off 4 bases at V and 5 bases at J, with 12 bases between the two ends. The germline V gene has CDR1 SGHRS and CDR2 YFSETQ. The CDR3 sequence is CASSDGQINEKLFF. In DNA form, the CDR3 reads TGCGCCAGCAGCGACGGACAGATAAATGAAAAACTGTTTTTT.

This clonotype was counted ten times or more. The chain has TRBV2 and TRBJ1-6; maybe TRBD1 (6 bases). Germline-derived CDR1 and CDR2 are SNHLY and FYNNEI. This CDR3 spans 16 amino acids. V lost 8 bases, J lost 0 bases, and 14 bases lay in between. CDR3 in DNA: TGTGCCAGCGAGCGGCAGGACAGCTCCTATAATTCACCCCTCCACTTT. Protein: CASERQDSSYNSPLHF.

This clonotype was seen ten or more times. This chain links TRBV5-1 with TRBJ2-3, with 13 bases that match TRBD2. After removal of 0 bases from V and 5 bases from J, the junction contained 15 bases not matched to a gene. This CDR3 comprises 20 residues. Germline-derived CDR1 and CDR2 are SGHRS and YFSETQ. In DNA form, the CDR3 reads TGCGCCAGCAGCTTGGGACTAGCGGGAGGAGGATCCGGAGGTAGAGATACGCAGTATTTT. Translation: CASSLGLAGGGSGGRDTQYF.

This rearrangement joins TRBV27 to TRBJ1-1; TRBD1 matches 7 bases. With 8 bases clipped from V and 7 bases from J, the junction kept 13 bases outside the gene matches. CDR3 size: 14 residues. Germline values: CDR1 MNHEY, CDR2 SMNVEV (reference sequence). The CDR3 reads CASWTRTGALEAFF. The CDR3 bases are TGTGCCAGCTGGACTCGGACAGGAGCACTTGAAGCTTTCTTT.

The V gene is TRBV10-1, the J gene TRBJ1-5; no reliable D call. This CDR3 is 13 amino acids long. CDR1 is WNHNN and CDR2 is SYGVQD in the germline V gene (reference sequence). The ends were cut back, 6 bases at V and 10 bases at J, with 16 bases in the middle. CDR3 sequence reads: CASSPGRFQPQHF. CDR3 DNA sequence: TGCGCCAGCAGCCCCGGACGGTTCCAACCCCAGCATTTT.

This clonotype was picked up many times. The CDR3 region is CASSSRRNSGPMYNEQFF. CDR3 coding DNA: TGCGCCAGCAGCTCCAGGCGGAATAGCGGGCCCATGTACAATGAGCAGTTCTTC. V gene TRBV5-1 combines with J gene TRBJ2-1, with 7 bases matching TRBD2. V was clipped by 3 bases and J by 4 bases; unmatched bases: 16. The germline V gene has CDR1 SGHRS and CDR2 YFSETQ. The CDR3 length is 18 residues.

This chain links TRBV5-1 with TRBJ2-5; 7 nucleotides match TRBD1. V lost 7 bases and J lost 4; bases outside the gene matches: 10. The CDR3 sequence is 14 residues long. Per germline, CDR1 SGHRS and CDR2 YFSETQ. DNA for the CDR3: TGCGCCAGCGTCCTGGGACAGACCGGAGAGACCCAGTACTTC. Translating gives CASVLGQTGETQYF.

In this sample, this clonotype turned up once. The rearrangement links TRBV6-2 or TRBV6-3 to TRBJ2-7, with TRBD2 matching over 11 bases. This CDR3 has 15 residues. From germline, CDR1 is MNHEY and CDR2 SVGEGT. The V and J ends lost 6 bases and 10 bases, in that order; junction bases with no gene match: 14. In DNA, the CDR3 is TGTGCCAGCAGGTTACTAGCGGGAGCCACAGGGGACCAGTACTTC. This encodes CASRLLAGATGDQYF.

This clonotype was counted ten times or more. V usage is TRBV20-1 and J usage is TRBJ2-5; D is unclear. The germline V gene encodes CDR1 DFQATT and CDR2 SNEGSKA (reference sequence). CDR3 size: 15 residues. Trimming cost V 4 bases and J 5 bases, with 20 bases left between them. Written as DNA, the CDR3 is TGCAGTGCTAAACCAGCGCCCTCCTCGTGGGAGACCCAGTACTTC. This encodes CSAKPAPSSWETQYF.

Many counts were recorded for this clonotype. This chain uses TRBV5-6 with TRBJ2-1; 12 nucleotides align to TRBD2. The CDR3 has 19 amino acids. CDR1 is SGHDT and CDR2 is YYEEEE in the germline V gene. Trimming removed 0 bases from V and 7 bases from J; junction bases left unmatched: 14. The CDR3 region is CASSLARLAGESVSNEQFF. The CDR3 nucleotides are TGTGCCAGCAGCTTGGCCCGACTAGCGGGAGAATCTGTATCAAATGAGCAGTTCTTC.

This clonotype appeared many times. The chain uses TRBV18 and TRBJ2-1, with a possible D match to TRBD2 (5 bases). The V gene's germline CDR1 is KGHSH and CDR2 LQKENI. V lost 5 bases and J 0 bases, leaving 14 bases between the germline ends. The CDR3 is 16 residues long. The CDR3 coding sequence is TGTGCCAGCTCAACGGACTTCCTGAGCTCCTACAATGAGCAGTTCTTC. Translation gives CASSTDFLSSYNEQFF.

This clonotype has a count of ten or more. This chain connects TRBV27 to TRBJ1-4; D is undetermined. V dropped 0 bases and J dropped 8 bases, with 13 bases sitting between them. Germline CDR1 is MNHEY and CDR2 is SMNVEV (reference sequence). The CDR3 length is 15 residues. CDR3 loop: CASSLSSRRGEKLFF. Written as DNA, the CDR3 is TGTGCCAGCAGTTTATCGAGCAGGAGAGGGGAAAAACTGTTTTTT. Full variable domain (rest looked up from reference TRBV27 and TRBJ1-4): EAQVTQNPRYLITVTGKKLTVTCSQNMNHEYMSWYRQDPGLGLRQIYYSMNVEVTDKGDVPEGYKVSRKEKRNFPLILESPSPNQTSLYFCASSLSSRRGEKLFFGSGTQLSVL.

The rearrangement uses TRBV7-3 and TRBJ2-2; TRBD1 might be the D (6 bases). V was cut by 5 bases and J by 2 bases, with 12 bases left in between. Germline V CDR1 and CDR2: SGHTA, FQGTGA. The CDR3 loop spans 15 amino acids. The CDR3 coding sequence is TGTGCCAGCAGCACCTGGGGACACAACACCGGGGAGCTGTTTTTT. Translated: CASSTWGHNTGELFF.

This clonotype has at least ten counts. The rearrangement links TRBV6-5 to TRBJ2-7, with D hard to call. Germline V gene lookup returns CDR1 MNHEY and CDR2 SVGAGI. CDR3 length: 14 amino acids. Deletions cut 2 bases from V and 4 bases from J, with 12 bases between. CDR3 sequence: CASSYSQESYEQYF. The CDR3 DNA is TGTGCCAGCAGTTACAGTCAGGAATCATACGAGCAGTACTTC.

V usage is TRBV20-1 and J usage is TRBJ2-3, with 11 bases that match TRBD2. The V gene's germline CDR1 is DFQATT and CDR2 SNEGSKA (reference sequence). CDR3 size: 18 residues. V lost 3 bases and J lost 3; bases outside the gene matches: 14. The CDR3 loop reads CSASPRTSGSIGTDTQYF. CDR3 nucleotide sequence: TGCAGTGCTAGTCCCCGTACTAGCGGGAGTATTGGAACAGATACGCAGTATTTT.

Only a few counts were recorded for this clonotype. The chain combines TRBV12-3 or TRBV12-4 with TRBJ2-2; 7 bases are shared with TRBD2. This CDR3 is 16 amino acids long. V was clipped by 8 bases and J by 2 bases; unmatched bases: 11. The CDR3 protein is CASLTGDYLNTGELFF. The CDR3, as DNA: TGTGCCAGCTTGACCGGGGACTACTTAAACACCGGGGAGCTGTTTTTT.

A word on this clonotype: One junction end does not reproduce the germline sequence, and a read error may be involved. This chain uses TRBV18 with TRBJ2-2; D assignment may be TRBD1 or TRBD2 (5 bases each). Looked up from germline, CDR1 is KGHSH and CDR2 is LQKENI. This CDR3 contains 17 residues. The CDR3, as DNA: TGTGCCAGCTCACCTCGTACAGGCGAAACAAACACCGGGGAGCCGTTTTTT. It is translated as CASSPRTGETNTGEPFF.

As regards this clonotype: This probably arose from a read error, given a far larger clone one base away. The gene calls are TRBV27 and TRBJ2-3; possibly TRBD1 for D (5 bases). The assigned J gene may be wrong: the sequence end matches TRBJ2-1 better. Germline assignment: CDR1 MNHEY and CDR2 SMNVEV (reference sequence). CDR3 length: 14 residues. CDR3 coding DNA: TGTGTCAGCAGTATCAGGGTGGAGTCAGATGAGCAGTTCTTC. This codes for CVSSIRVESDEQFF.

There are many counts of this clonotype. This rearrangement joins TRBV20-1 to TRBJ2-5, with D possibly being TRBD2 (6 bases). CDR1 DFQATT and CDR2 SNEGSKA come from the germline V gene (reference sequence). This CDR3 contains 13 residues. V gave up 2 bases and J gave up 5 bases, with 12 bases separating them. CDR3 DNA sequence: TGCAGTGCTAGACCTGGGGGGAGGGAGACCCAGTACTTC. It specifies CSARPGGRETQYF.

This clonotype was seen only a few times. This chain links TRBV20-1 with TRBJ2-1; 10 positions agree with TRBD2. CDR1 is DFQATT and CDR2 is SNEGSKA in the germline V gene (reference sequence). Unmatched junction bases numbered 11, after V lost 2 bases and J lost 7 bases. This CDR3 comprises 16 residues. The CDR3 DNA is TGCAGTGCTAGACAGCGGGAGGGCCCATTCGGGAATGAGCAGTTCTTC. It codes for CSARQREGPFGNEQFF.

This clonotype has a count of ten or more. The genes are TRBV7-9 and TRBJ1-1; maybe TRBD1 (6 bases). The V gene's germline CDR1 is SEHNR and CDR2 FQNEAQ (reference sequence). V lost 0 bases, J lost 1 base, and 9 bases lay in between. This CDR3 has 15 residues. The CDR3 nucleotides read TGTGCCAGCAGCTTAGCGAAGGGGGGGAACACTGAAGCTTTCTTT. Its protein is CASSLAKGGNTEAFF.

This clonotype was detected many times. V and J are TRBV6-2 or TRBV6-3 and TRBJ2-7; TRBD2 aligns across 13 bases. The CDR3 contains 17 residues. V was pared by 0 bases and J by 4 bases, with 6 bases of the junction left unmatched. Germline assignment: CDR1 MNHEY and CDR2 SVGEGT. The CDR3 DNA sequence: TGTGCCAGCAGTTACTCGGGTCGACTAGCGGGAGGATACGAGCAGTACTTC. Protein sequence: CASSYSGRLAGGYEQYF.

The genes are TRBV10-3 and TRBJ2-1, with D tentatively TRBD2 (5 bases). In germline, CDR1 is ENHRY, CDR2 SYGVKD. With 7 bases removed from V and 5 bases from J, the gap between germline ends came to 12 bases. This CDR3 spans 13 amino acids. CDR3 sequence: CAITREQNNEQFF. CDR3 sequence (DNA): TGTGCCATCACCCGGGAACAGAACAATGAGCAGTTCTTC.